This TCR beta chain was documented in a study of shared T cell receptors in the human thymus. Profiling relied on immunoSEQ multiplex PCR, and the TCRdb table lists in-frame clones only, not all of them. The sample carries roughly 550,000 clones, around 78% recorded once. Germline-derived CDR1 and CDR2 are SEHNR and FQNEAQ (reference sequence). The CDR3 has 15 residues. The same specimen was also included in a second study, on human thymus T cells.

The V and J genes are TRBV7-9 and TRBJ2-5; TRBD1 aligns across 7 bases. The DNA end is a closer match to TRBJ2-7, so the J assignment may be wrong. The sequenced material came from thymocytes. This clonotype originated in a boy younger than two with a congenital heart defect. The CDR3 here is CASIRGQGTIYEQYF. CDR3 coding DNA: TGTGCCAGCATAAGGGGGCAGGGTACTATCTACGAGCAGTACTTC.